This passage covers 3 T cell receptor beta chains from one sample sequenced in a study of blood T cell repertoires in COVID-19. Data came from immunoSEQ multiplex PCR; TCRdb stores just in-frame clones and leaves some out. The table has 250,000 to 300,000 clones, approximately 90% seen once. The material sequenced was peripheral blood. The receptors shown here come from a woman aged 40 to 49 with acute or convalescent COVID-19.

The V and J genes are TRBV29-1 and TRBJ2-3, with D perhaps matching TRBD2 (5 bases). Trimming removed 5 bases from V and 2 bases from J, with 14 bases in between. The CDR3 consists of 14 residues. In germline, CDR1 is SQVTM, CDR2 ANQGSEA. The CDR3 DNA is TGCAGCGTTCCTTGGGAGACTGACACAGATACGCAGTATTTT. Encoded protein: CSVPWETDTDTQYF.

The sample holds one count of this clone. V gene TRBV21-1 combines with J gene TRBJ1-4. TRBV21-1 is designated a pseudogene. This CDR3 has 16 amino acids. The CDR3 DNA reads TGTGCCAGCCAGTACTCAAAGGGGACTTTAATGAGAAAACTGTTTTTT. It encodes CASQYSKGTLMRKLFF.

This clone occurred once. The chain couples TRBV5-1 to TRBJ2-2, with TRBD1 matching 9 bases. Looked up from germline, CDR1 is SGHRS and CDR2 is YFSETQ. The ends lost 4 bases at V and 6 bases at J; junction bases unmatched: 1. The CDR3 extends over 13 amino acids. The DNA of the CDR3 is TGCGCCAGCAGCGACAGGGGGGCCGGGGAGCTGTTTTTT. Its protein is CASSDRGAGELFF.